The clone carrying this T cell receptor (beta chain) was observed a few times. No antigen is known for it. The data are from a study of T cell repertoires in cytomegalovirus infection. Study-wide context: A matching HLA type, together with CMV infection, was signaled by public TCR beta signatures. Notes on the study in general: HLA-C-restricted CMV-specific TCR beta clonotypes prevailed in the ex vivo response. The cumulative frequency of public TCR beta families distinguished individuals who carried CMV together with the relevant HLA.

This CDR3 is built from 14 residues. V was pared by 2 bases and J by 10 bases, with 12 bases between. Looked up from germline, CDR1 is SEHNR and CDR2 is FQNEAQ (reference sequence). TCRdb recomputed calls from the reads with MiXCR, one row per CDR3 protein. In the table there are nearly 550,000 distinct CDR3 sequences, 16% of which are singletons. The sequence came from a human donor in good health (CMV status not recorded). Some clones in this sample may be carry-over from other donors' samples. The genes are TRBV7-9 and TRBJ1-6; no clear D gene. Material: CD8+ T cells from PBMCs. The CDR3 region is CASSLTSAGSPLHF. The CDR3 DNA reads TGTGCCAGCAGCTTAACCTCCGCAGGATCACCCCTCCACTTT.